The 8 T cell receptor beta chains below come from one sample, sequenced in a study of identical twins. One entry per CDR3 protein, called by TCRdb with MiXCR from the 5' RACE reads. The data show 1.5 million or so distinct CDR3 sequences, about 30% seen once. Sequencing was performed on cord blood. These receptors came from a newborn girl in good health.

J is TRBJ1-1 and V is TRBV5-6, with D unresolved. Trimming cost V 3 bases and J 5 bases, with 17 bases left between them. The CDR3 runs 15 residues. Looked up from germline, CDR1 is SGHDT and CDR2 is YYEEEE. The CDR3 sequence: CASSWAVGASTEAFF. DNA for the CDR3: TGTGCCAGCAGCTGGGCAGTGGGCGCTTCTACTGAAGCTTTCTTT.

This chain connects TRBV24-1 to TRBJ1-6, with 9 bases fitting TRBD1. The CDR3 is made up of 13 amino acids. Germline V gene sequence: CDR1 KGHDR, CDR2 SFDVKD. V gave up 9 bases and J gave up 9 bases; unmatched junction bases: 5. The CDR3 coding sequence is TGTGCCACCGGGACAGGGTGGGGTTCACCCCTCCACTTT. Translation gives CATGTGWGSPLHF.

This clonotype was recorded at least ten times. The J gene is TRBJ2-7, the V gene TRBV29-1; 8 bases align to TRBD1. After removal of 1 base from V and 5 bases from J, the junction contained 7 bases not matched to a gene. Germline V gives CDR1 SQVTM, CDR2 ANQGSEA. The CDR3 covers 14 residues. The CDR3 spells CSVEGDRGAHEQYF. In nucleotides, the CDR3 is TGCAGCGTTGAAGGTGACAGGGGAGCCCACGAGCAGTACTTC.

The J gene is TRBJ2-7, the V gene TRBV4-2, with 11 bases matching TRBD2. From germline, CDR1 is LGHNA and CDR2 YNFKEQ. The V segment lost 4 bases and the J segment 5 bases; nucleotides outside the gene matches: 10. This CDR3 is built from 16 residues. CDR3 in amino acids: CASSLSPGLAAHEQYF. In DNA, the CDR3 is TGTGCCAGCAGCCTCTCGCCGGGACTAGCGGCCCACGAGCAGTACTTC.

This clonotype has a single count. The chain is built from TRBV9 and TRBJ2-1; 12 bases fit TRBD2. Germline trimming cut 4 bases from V and 7 bases from J; bases unmatched to any gene: 9. Germline lookup yields CDR1 SGDLS and CDR2 YYNGEE. The CDR3 loop spans 16 amino acids. The DNA of the CDR3 is TGTGCCAGCAGCTTCACGGGGACTAGCGGGCAGAATGAGCAGTTCTTC. Translated: CASSFTGTSGQNEQFF.

V and J are TRBV5-1 and TRBJ1-3; unclear D gene. Germline values: CDR1 SGHRS, CDR2 YFSETQ. V shed 0 bases and J shed 0 bases, with 4 bases lying between them. This CDR3 region has 14 residues. The CDR3 DNA reads TGCGCCAGCAGCTTGGGGATCTCTGGAAACACCATATATTTT. Translation gives CASSLGISGNTIYF.

There are many counts of this clonotype. The gene calls are TRBV12-3 or TRBV12-4 and TRBJ2-7; D remains ambiguous. V dropped 6 bases and J dropped 3 bases, with 6 bases sitting between them. The CDR3 runs 11 residues. The CDR3 is CASRVNYEQYF. In DNA, the CDR3 is TGTGCCAGCAGGGTCAACTACGAGCAGTACTTC.

J is TRBJ1-3 and V is TRBV4-2; the D is unclear. This CDR3 has 12 amino acids. Germline lookup yields CDR1 LGHNA and CDR2 YNFKEQ. The ends were cut back, 8 bases at V and 0 bases at J, with 5 bases in the middle. CDR3 sequence reads: CASGRSGNTIYF. CDR3 nucleotide sequence: TGTGCCAGCGGCCGCTCTGGAAACACCATATATTTT.